A single sample is the source of the 26 T cell receptor beta chains below, sequenced in a study of T cell clonotyping in hematopoietic cell transplantation. Time point of the sample: recipient sample about 28 days before transplant, after cytoreduction. TCRdb's copy holds only in-frame clones and misses some; the assay was immunoSEQ multiplex PCR. The sample contains 29,000 or so clones, 60% to 85% of which appear only once. Sequenced material: peripheral blood mononuclear cells, taken before stem cell transplant. The receptors were gathered from a woman younger than 45 with chronic myeloid leukemia. Some clones in this sample may be carry-over from other donors' samples.

The table lists this clone with a few counts. The V gene is TRBV30, the J gene TRBJ1-2, with 8 bases that match TRBD1. Germline CDR1 reads GTSNPN; CDR2 reads SVGIG (reference sequence). The CDR3 loop spans 14 amino acids. J gave up 7 bases and V 1 base, and 8 bases lay outside the gene matches. The CDR3: CAWSEGTGDFGYTF. The CDR3 bases are TGTGCCTGGAGTGAGGGGACAGGCGATTTTGGCTACACCTTC.

This clone was seen a handful of times. This chain uses TRBV19 with TRBJ2-1; perhaps TRBD1 as D (6 bases). CDR3 length: 14 residues. Germline assignment: CDR1 LNHDA and CDR2 SQIVND (reference sequence). With 4 bases removed from V and 4 bases from J, the gap between germline ends came to 11 bases. Written as DNA, the CDR3 is TGTGCCAGTAGTAAGGGACACGAGTACAATGAGCAGTTCTTC. This translates into CASSKGHEYNEQFF.

This sequence joins TRBV30 and TRBJ2-7; 8 bases line up with TRBD2. The CDR3 totals 15 residues. Trimming took 0 bases from V and 0 from J; bases not matched to a gene: 4. CDR1 GTSNPN and CDR2 SVGIG come from the germline V gene (reference sequence). The CDR3 spells CAWSVGGGSSYEQYV. The CDR3 coding sequence is TGTGCCTGGAGTGTCGGGGGGGGGAGCTCCTACGAGCAGTACGTC.

This chain connects TRBV5-1 to TRBJ1-2, with D possibly being TRBD1 (6 bases). The CDR3 runs 14 residues. Germline CDR1 and CDR2: SGHRS and YFSETQ. The V end lost 2 bases, the J end lost 5 bases, and 13 bases lay between the germline ends. CDR3 DNA sequence: TGCGCCAGCAGCTTAGGGGGTCGCTCTTATGGCTACACCTTC. Protein: CASSLGGRSYGYTF. Using reference TRBV5-1 and TRBJ1-2 for the parts outside the CDR3, the full variable domain is KAGVTQTPRYLIKTRGQQVTLSCSPISGHRSVSWYQQTPGQGLQFLFEYFSETQRNKGNFPGRFSGRQFSNSRSEMNVSTLELGDSALYLCASSLGGRSYGYTFGSGTRLTVV.

This CDR3 reads CASSQTGSNTQYF. The CDR3 coding sequence is TGTGCCAGCAGTCAGACAGGGAGTAATACGCAGTATTTT. The chain carries TRBV25-1 and TRBJ2-3; 7 positions agree with TRBD1. Germline V gene lookup returns CDR1 MGHDK and CDR2 SYGVNS. Germline trimming cut 5 bases from V and 7 bases from J; bases unmatched to any gene: 6. The CDR3 covers 13 residues.

The gene calls are TRBV5-7 and TRBJ2-7, with D maybe TRBD1 (6 bases). TRBV5-7 qualifies as an ORF whose function is uncertain. Trimming removed 4 bases from V and 3 bases from J, with 17 bases in between. There are 15 residues in the CDR3. In DNA form, the CDR3 reads TGTGCCAGCAGCCTGTGTGGGCCAGGGGTCTACGAGCAGTACGTC. Protein product: CASSLCGPGVYEQYV.

This chain connects TRBV19 to TRBJ1-2, with D possibly being TRBD1 (6 bases). The CDR3 has 15 amino acids. Germline CDR1 LNHDA, CDR2 SQIVND (reference sequence). The V gene lost 1 base and the J gene lost 5 bases, with 14 bases spanning the gap. CDR3 loop: CASSIAAGAKYGYTF. The CDR3 coding sequence is TGTGCCAGTAGTATAGCCGCAGGGGCGAAGTATGGCTACACCTTC.

This clone qualifies as large. This chain uses TRBV10-3 with TRBJ1-2, with D hard to call. Per germline, CDR1 ENHRY and CDR2 SYGVKD. This CDR3 contains 15 residues. V lost 3 bases to trimming and J lost 2 bases, with 13 bases between them. CDR3 sequence: CAISDRTPGNYGYTF. CDR3 DNA: TGTGCCATCAGTGATCGAACGCCTGGGAACTATGGCTACACCTTC.

This chain uses TRBV5-1 with TRBJ2-7, with D perhaps assigned TRBD1 or TRBD2 (5 bases each). V was shortened by 0 bases and J by 6 bases, with 19 bases between the two germline ends. The CDR3 contains 16 residues. Looked up from germline, CDR1 is SGHRS and CDR2 is YFSETQ. Here the CDR3 reads CASSLDLGRAFLEQYF. The CDR3 coding sequence is TGCGCCAGCAGCTTGGATTTGGGACGGGCCTTCCTCGAGCAGTACTTC.

The J gene is TRBJ1-4, the V gene TRBV5-4, with D hard to call. The CDR3 consists of 16 residues. Trimming stripped 0 bases from V and 3 bases from J, with 12 bases between. The germline V gene encodes CDR1 SGHNT and CDR2 YYREEE (reference sequence). In DNA form, the CDR3 reads TGTGCCAGCAGCTTGGGTTTTTCGGGAGCTAATGAAAAACTGTTTTTT. It encodes CASSLGFSGANEKLFF.

This rearrangement joins TRBV5-1 to TRBJ1-2; D is possibly TRBD1 (6 bases). In germline, CDR1 is SGHRS, CDR2 YFSETQ. V was clipped by 1 base and J by 13 bases, with 14 bases between them. The CDR3 spans 12 residues. CDR3 residues: CASSLSGVDPTF. DNA of the CDR3: TGCGCCAGCAGCTTGTCAGGGGTGGATCCCACCTTC.

This clone was recorded only once. The chain recombines TRBV4-2 with TRBJ1-2; no clear D. CDR1 LGHNA and CDR2 YNFKEQ come from the germline V gene. This CDR3 is 14 amino acids long. Trimming stripped 0 bases from V and 4 bases from J, with 9 bases between. CDR3 in amino acids: CASSQDITPYGYTF. CDR3 bases: TGTGCCAGCAGCCAAGACATCACTCCCTATGGCTACACCTTC.

The V and J genes are TRBV4-2 and TRBJ1-2; D is unclear. V dropped 1 base and J dropped 5 bases, with 17 bases sitting between them. In germline, CDR1 is LGHNA, CDR2 YNFKEQ. There are 16 residues in the CDR3. CDR3 nucleotide sequence: TGTGCCAGCAGCCAAGTTTGGGCAGGTGAAAAGTATGGCTACACCTTC. Protein product: CASSQVWAGEKYGYTF.

V gene TRBV5-1 combines with J gene TRBJ2-2; 8 bases agree with TRBD1. After removal of 4 bases from V and 3 bases from J, the junction contained 11 bases not matched to a gene. The CDR3 totals 17 residues. Germline V gene sequence: CDR1 SGHRS, CDR2 YFSETQ. The CDR3 loop reads CASSLDGQGGHTGELFF. Written as DNA, the CDR3 is TGCGCCAGCAGCCTTGACGGACAGGGAGGTCACACCGGGGAGCTGTTTTTT.

CDR3 in amino acids: CASQRGGRETQYF. The CDR3 region has the DNA TGTGCCAGCCAACGAGGGGGAAGAGAGACCCAGTACTTC. The chain has TRBV6-5 and TRBJ2-5; D might be TRBD1 (6 bases). V was trimmed by 8 bases and J by 4 bases, leaving 14 bases between them. Germline V lookup: CDR1 MNHEY, CDR2 SVGAGI. The CDR3 totals 13 residues.

This clone was observed a single time. The genes are TRBV4-1 and TRBJ1-3; unclear D gene. The CDR3 runs 15 residues. CDR1 MGHRA and CDR2 YSYEKL come from the germline V gene. Trimming shortened V by 2 bases and J by 0 bases, and 8 bases separated the two germline ends. The CDR3 loop reads CASSQSVGSGNTIYF. The CDR3 bases are TGCGCCAGCAGCCAATCAGTCGGCTCTGGAAACACCATATATTTT.

The chain employs TRBV19 and TRBJ1-2, with a tentative D call TRBD1 (5 bases). The germline V gene encodes CDR1 LNHDA and CDR2 SQIVND (reference sequence). The V and J ends lost 1 base and 0 bases respectively, with 9 bases between them. The CDR3 totals 15 residues. CDR3 coding DNA: TGTGCCAGTAGTATAGGGGGGAGTACTAACTATGGCTACACCTTC. Translation: CASSIGGSTNYGYTF.

The J gene is TRBJ2-5, the V gene TRBV5-6; the D is unclear. The CDR3 contains 14 residues. V was clipped by 0 bases and J by 3 bases, with 9 bases between them. Germline assignment: CDR1 SGHDT and CDR2 YYEEEE. CDR3 amino acids: CASSLEASEETQYF. The DNA for the CDR3 is TGTGCCAGCAGCTTGGAAGCTAGTGAAGAGACCCAGTACTTC.

The chain has TRBV6-1 and TRBJ2-7; D is possibly TRBD2 (5 bases). The CDR3 loop spans 15 amino acids. The germline V gene encodes CDR1 MNHNS and CDR2 SASEGT. V shed 0 bases and J shed 2 bases, with 11 bases lying between them. The CDR3 DNA reads TGTGCCAGCAGTGAAGCCTCCGGGGTCCCCTACGAGCAGTACTTC. Its translation is CASSEASGVPYEQYF.

The rearrangement joins TRBV25-1 to TRBJ1-6; tentatively, D is TRBD1 (5 bases). Looked up from germline, CDR1 is MGHDK and CDR2 is SYGVNS. This CDR3 region has 17 residues. Trimming cost V 2 bases and J 10 bases, with 21 bases left between them. The CDR3 here is CASSEVGRGHFTSPLHF. For the CDR3, the DNA is TGTGCCAGCAGTGAAGTTGGCCGGGGCCACTTTACGTCACCCCTCCACTTT.

The chain couples TRBV7-8 to TRBJ1-1; 7 bases match TRBD1. V was clipped by 2 bases and J by 1 base; unmatched bases: 4. This CDR3 has 15 residues. Germline CDR1 and CDR2: SGHVS and FQNEAQ. The chain's CDR3 is CASSLRQGPNTEAFF. CDR3 DNA sequence: TGTGCCAGCAGCTTAAGACAGGGCCCGAACACTGAAGCTTTCTTT.

A few counts support this clone. This chain links TRBV6-6 with TRBJ1-1; 10 nucleotides line up with TRBD1. The ends lost 4 bases at V and 5 bases at J; junction bases unmatched: 7. In germline, CDR1 is MNHNY, CDR2 SVGAGI (reference sequence). The length of the CDR3 is 15 residues. The DNA for the CDR3 is TGTGCCAGCAGTTCCCCCAGGACAGGGGGAACTGAAGCTTTCTTT. The encoded protein is CASSSPRTGGTEAFF.

The CDR3 region is CASSADRVPYEQYF. The CDR3 DNA reads as TGTGCCAGCAGTGCGGACAGGGTTCCCTACGAGCAGTACTTC. The chain joins TRBV6-5 to TRBJ2-7, with TRBD1 matching over 8 bases. The CDR3 runs 14 residues. CDR1 MNHEY and CDR2 SVGAGI come from the germline V gene. With V trimmed by 5 bases and J by 2 bases, 5 bases remained unmatched.

The genes are TRBV9 and TRBJ2-3, with 9 bases matching TRBD2. Germline values: CDR1 SGDLS, CDR2 YYNGEE. The CDR3 is 16 residues long. Trimming removed 3 bases from V and 5 bases from J; junction bases left unmatched: 10. CDR3 DNA sequence: TGTGCCAGCAGCGCAGCCAGGGCGGGGGGGCAAGATACGCAGTATTTT. Protein product: CASSAARAGGQDTQYF.

V and J are TRBV9 and TRBJ2-1; no clear D. The germline gives CDR1 SGDLS, CDR2 YYNGEE. The CDR3 runs to 15 residues. Trimming cost V 3 bases and J 0 bases, with 10 bases left between them. The CDR3 DNA reads as TGTGCCAGCAGCGCCCGTCCTAGCTCCTACAATGAGCAGTTCTTC. This sequence encodes CASSARPSSYNEQFF.

This chain links TRBV7-8 with TRBJ1-1; D remains unclear. This CDR3 comprises 14 residues. CDR1 and CDR2 (germline): SGHVS, FQNEAQ. V was clipped by 5 bases and J by 1 base, with 11 bases between them. CDR3 in amino acids: CASSSEFGNTEAFF. The CDR3 DNA reads as TGTGCCAGCAGCAGCGAGTTTGGGAACACTGAAGCTTTCTTT.